This section outlines one T cell receptor beta chain sequence together with its context. This table comes from immunoSEQ multiplex PCR, and its TCRdb copy is limited to in-frame clones, with some not included. Here the sample spans hundreds of thousands of clones, 79% being singletons. Trimming shortened V by 4 bases and J by 2 bases, and 15 bases separated the two germline ends. Per the germline V gene, CDR1 is MNHNY and CDR2 is SVGAGI (reference sequence). This CDR3 is built from 16 residues. This specimen belongs to a study of shared clonotypes between healthy human individuals. This receptor was identified in a woman in her thirties or forties in good health. Some clones in this sample may be carry-over from other donors' samples. Sequencing used PBMCs. The chain carries TRBV6-6 and TRBJ1-5; D is uncertain. The CDR3 region is CASSFTGVSGNQPQHF. The DNA of the CDR3 is TGTGCCAGCAGTTTCACCGGGGTCTCCGGCAATCAGCCCCAGCATTTT.